This T cell receptor beta chain emerged from a study of shared clonotypes between healthy human individuals. Study-level points and caveats: Inspection by rarefaction showed sorted-subset sequencing to be incomplete despite large depth. Memory subsets generally showed smaller estimated richness than naive subsets did.

As for this clone: Antigen: not known.

Every immunoSEQ plate was one replicate of a subset's evenly spread DNA. Data came from immunoSEQ multiplex PCR; TCRdb stores just in-frame clones and leaves some out. The sample includes millions of clones, roughly 94% of them seen just once. The germline gives CDR1 MNHNY, CDR2 SVGAGI (reference sequence). Trimming took off 4 bases at V and 1 base at J, with 11 bases between the two ends. This CDR3 region has 15 residues. The chain combines TRBV6-6 with TRBJ1-5, with a tentative D call TRBD1 (6 bases). The sequenced sample consisted of naive CD4+ T cells sorted from blood. This sample's subset: CD45RA+ positively selected. This sequence originates from a man between 18 and 29 years old in good health. The CDR3 reads CASSLTGMSNQPQHF. The CDR3 DNA sequence: TGTGCCAGCAGTTTGACAGGAATGAGCAATCAGCCCCAGCATTTT.